These 12 T cell receptor beta chains were all obtained from the same sample, sequenced in a study of T cell repertoires in cytomegalovirus infection. MiXCR was run by TCRdb on the reads, yielding one entry per CDR3 protein. The table has approximately 730,000 distinct CDR3 sequences, 30% to 35% seen once; the top ten hold around a sixth. Their specific antigens are unknown. The sample here was cultured PBMCs, taken from culture after CMV antigen stimulation. The source is a human donor in good health (CMV status not recorded). Some clones in this sample may be carry-over from other donors' samples.

This clonotype was seen ten or more times. The gene calls are TRBV7-2 and TRBJ2-5; D unclear. This CDR3 is 13 amino acids long. Germline lookup yields CDR1 SGHTA and CDR2 FQGNSA. V lost 1 base, J lost 3 bases, and 6 bases lay in between. The CDR3 protein is CASSLEIKETQYF. DNA for the CDR3: TGTGCCAGCAGCTTAGAAATCAAAGAGACCCAGTACTTC.

The chain uses TRBV4-3 and TRBJ1-4; tentative D call: TRBD1 (5 bases). This CDR3 has 15 residues. V dropped 4 bases and J dropped 8 bases, with 17 bases sitting between them. The germline CDR1 and CDR2 sequences are LGHNA and YSLEER. CDR3 nucleotide sequence: TGCGCCAGCAGCCGCCAGACAGTAACAGGAGAAAAACTGTTTTTT. Its translation is CASSRQTVTGEKLFF.

This sequence joins TRBV20-1 and TRBJ2-7; TRBD2 is a possible D gene (6 bases). Per germline, CDR1 DFQATT and CDR2 SNEGSKA (reference sequence). V gave up 7 bases and J gave up 2 bases, with 15 bases separating them. The CDR3 loop spans 13 amino acids. CDR3 in DNA: TGCAGTGTTCACCGGGACTCCACCTACGAGCAGTACTTC. Encoded protein: CSVHRDSTYEQYF.

This clonotype was detected a few times. The chain recombines TRBV4-2 with TRBJ2-1; either TRBD1 or TRBD2 may fit D (5 bases each). The germline V and J ends were trimmed by 0 bases and 2 bases, with 8 bases remaining between them. Germline V gene sequence: CDR1 LGHNA, CDR2 YNFKEQ. This CDR3 region has 15 residues. CDR3 DNA sequence: TGTGCCAGCAGCCAAGAAGAGGGACCCTACAATGAGCAGTTCTTC. It is translated as CASSQEEGPYNEQFF.

In its sample, this clonotype was seen many times. The gene calls are TRBV7-4 and TRBJ2-3; TRBD2 matches at 10 bases. This CDR3 contains 21 residues. Trimming at V came to 2 bases and at J to 1 base, leaving 18 bases not matched to a gene. CDR1 is SGHVT, CDR2 SQSDAQ, per germline. The DNA of the CDR3 is TGTGCCAGCAGCTTACCCGGGAGGACTGAGCGGGAGGGCCGGGGCACAGATACGCAGTATTTT. It encodes CASSLPGRTEREGRGTDTQYF.

The CDR3 DNA follows: TGTGCCAGCAACAACCACTACGAGCAGTACTTC. Protein product: CASNNHYEQYF. The chain recombines TRBV6-2 or TRBV6-3 with TRBJ2-7; no definite D call. Between the trimmed V and J ends, which lost 7 bases and 3 bases, there was a span of 7 bases. This CDR3 spans 11 amino acids. CDR1 is MNHEY and CDR2 is SVGEGT in the germline V gene.

This clonotype came up a few times. V usage is TRBV20-1 and J usage is TRBJ2-7; D is ambiguous. The CDR3 runs 12 residues. CDR1 is DFQATT, CDR2 SNEGSKA, per germline (reference sequence). Trimming took off 0 bases at V and 0 bases at J, with 3 bases between the two ends. CDR3: CSARDDSYEQYF. CDR3 in DNA: TGCAGTGCTAGAGACGACTCCTACGAGCAGTACTTC.

The sample holds many counts of this clonotype. The chain carries TRBV7-2 and TRBJ2-5; maybe TRBD2 (6 bases). V lost 8 bases to trimming and J lost 2 bases, with 18 bases between them. The CDR3 has 15 residues. The germline V gene encodes CDR1 SGHTA and CDR2 FQGNSA. CDR3 DNA: TGTGCCAGCGGACCGGGACTCCACAGACAAGAGACCCAGTACTTC. It specifies CASGPGLHRQETQYF.

This clonotype was found a few times. V gene TRBV6-2 or TRBV6-3 combines with J gene TRBJ1-5; 8 nucleotides align to TRBD1. Unmatched junction bases numbered 8, after V lost 4 bases and J lost 0 bases. This CDR3 region has 17 residues. CDR1 and CDR2 (germline): MNHEY, SVGEGT. The CDR3 loop reads CASSSFQGAYSNQPQHF. The CDR3 nucleotides read TGTGCCAGCAGTTCGTTTCAGGGGGCTTATAGCAATCAGCCCCAGCATTTT.

J is TRBJ2-7 and V is TRBV12-3 or TRBV12-4; TRBD2 aligns across 7 bases. The CDR3 is 17 residues long. The V gene end was trimmed by 5 bases and the J gene end by 2 bases; junction bases not matched to a gene: 15. In DNA form, the CDR3 reads TGTGCCAGCAGTCCGACCCACCCCAGCGGGGATACCTACGAGCAGTACTTC. Protein: CASSPTHPSGDTYEQYF.

This clonotype was seen at least ten times. The CDR3 spells CASSSTLGSGSSETQYF. CDR3 nucleotide sequence: TGTGCCAGCAGCTCTACTCTGGGTAGCGGGAGCTCAGAGACCCAGTACTTC. This chain connects TRBV12-3 or TRBV12-4 to TRBJ2-5; 9 nucleotides line up with TRBD2. Trimming at V came to 6 bases and at J to 4 bases, leaving 15 bases not matched to a gene. The CDR3 spans 17 residues.

This clonotype was seen a handful of times. The chain couples TRBV7-9 to TRBJ1-1; D possibly corresponds to TRBD1 (6 bases). CDR1 and CDR2 from the germline V gene are SEHNR and FQNEAQ (reference sequence). With 4 bases removed from V and 4 bases from J, the gap between germline ends came to 16 bases. The CDR3 covers 15 residues. The CDR3 region is CASSSRKGGSTEAFF. The CDR3 bases are TGTGCCAGCAGCTCCCGAAAGGGGGGAAGCACTGAAGCTTTCTTT.